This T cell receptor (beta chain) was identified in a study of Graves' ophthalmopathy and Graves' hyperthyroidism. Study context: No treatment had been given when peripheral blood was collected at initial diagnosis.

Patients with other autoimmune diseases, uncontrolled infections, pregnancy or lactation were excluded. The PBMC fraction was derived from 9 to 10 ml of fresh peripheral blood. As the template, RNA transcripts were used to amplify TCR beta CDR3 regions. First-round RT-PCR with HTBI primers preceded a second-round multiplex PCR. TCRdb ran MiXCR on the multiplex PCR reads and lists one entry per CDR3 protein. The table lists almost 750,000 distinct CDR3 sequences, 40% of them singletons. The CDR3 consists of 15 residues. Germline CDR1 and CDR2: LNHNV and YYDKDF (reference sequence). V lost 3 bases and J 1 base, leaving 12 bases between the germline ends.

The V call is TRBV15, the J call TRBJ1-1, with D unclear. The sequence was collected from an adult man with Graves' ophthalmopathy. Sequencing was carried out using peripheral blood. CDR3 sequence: CATSSYPAGNTEAFF. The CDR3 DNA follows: TGTGCCACCAGCAGTTACCCGGCAGGGAACACTGAAGCTTTCTTT.